This T cell receptor beta chain was documented in a study of blood T cell repertoires in COVID-19. Study-wide background: Sites in the United States, Italy and Spain provided acute and convalescent COVID-19 samples. T cells, B-cell-depleted T cells, or PBMCs supplied cDNA or gDNA.

Trimming took 8 bases from V and 3 from J; bases not matched to a gene: 11. The CDR3 contains 16 residues. Germline V gene lookup returns CDR1 SGHTA and CDR2 FQGNSA. How the authors handled the data: Amplification of reference gene primers was used by the study to estimate nucleated cell counts. Some clones are missing from TCRdb's copy, which holds only in-frame ones; the method was immunoSEQ multiplex PCR. The DNA was the basis for D and trimming; V, J and clone size are from that table. The sample lists under 85,000 clones; around nine tenths were seen once. This sequence was found in a woman older than 75 with active or convalescent COVID-19. V gene TRBV7-2 combines with J gene TRBJ1-5, with TRBD1 matching over 9 bases. Sequencing used peripheral blood. The CDR3 reads CASAFGGQGFNQPQHF. CDR3 coding DNA: TGTGCCAGCGCCTTTGGGGGACAGGGCTTCAATCAGCCCCAGCATTTT.